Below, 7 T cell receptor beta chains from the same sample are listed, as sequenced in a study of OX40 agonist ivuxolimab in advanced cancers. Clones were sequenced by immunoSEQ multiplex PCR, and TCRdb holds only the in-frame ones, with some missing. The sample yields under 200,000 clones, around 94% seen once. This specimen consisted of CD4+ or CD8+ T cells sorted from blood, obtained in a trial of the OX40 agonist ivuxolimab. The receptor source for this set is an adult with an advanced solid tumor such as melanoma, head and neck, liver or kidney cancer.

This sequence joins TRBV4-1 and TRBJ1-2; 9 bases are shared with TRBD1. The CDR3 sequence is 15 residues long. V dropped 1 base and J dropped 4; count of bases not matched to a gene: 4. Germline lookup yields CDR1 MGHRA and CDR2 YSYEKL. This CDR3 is CASSQVSTGGYGYTF. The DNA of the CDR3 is TGCGCCAGCAGCCAAGTATCGACAGGGGGCTATGGCTACACCTTC.

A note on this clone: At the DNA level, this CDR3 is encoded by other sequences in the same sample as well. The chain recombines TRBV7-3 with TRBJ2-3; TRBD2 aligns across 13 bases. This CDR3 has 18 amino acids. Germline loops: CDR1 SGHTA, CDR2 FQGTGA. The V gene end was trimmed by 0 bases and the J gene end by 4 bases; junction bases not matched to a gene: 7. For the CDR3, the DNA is TGTGCCAGCAGCTTAACAGGGACTAGCGGGGATGGGGCAGATACGCAGTATTTT. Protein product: CASSLTGTSGDGADTQYF.

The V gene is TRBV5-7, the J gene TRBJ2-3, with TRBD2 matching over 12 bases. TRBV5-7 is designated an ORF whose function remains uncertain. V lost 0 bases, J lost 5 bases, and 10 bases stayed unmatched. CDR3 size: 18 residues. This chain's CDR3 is CASSLDPAPSGGGDTQYF. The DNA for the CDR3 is TGTGCCAGCAGCTTGGACCCCGCGCCTAGCGGGGGGGGAGATACGCAGTATTTT.

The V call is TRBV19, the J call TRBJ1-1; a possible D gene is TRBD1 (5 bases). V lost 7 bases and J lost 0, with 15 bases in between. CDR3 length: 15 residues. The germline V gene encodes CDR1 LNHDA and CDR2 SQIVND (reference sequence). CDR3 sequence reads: CASTKRGGVNTEAFF. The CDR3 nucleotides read TGTGCCAGTACCAAAAGGGGAGGCGTGAACACTGAAGCTTTCTTT.

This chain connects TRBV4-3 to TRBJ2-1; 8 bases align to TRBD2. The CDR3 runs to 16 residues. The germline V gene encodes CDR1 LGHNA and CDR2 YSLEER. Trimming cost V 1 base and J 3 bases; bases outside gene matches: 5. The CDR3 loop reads CASSQAGTSGYNEQFF. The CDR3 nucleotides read TGCGCCAGCAGCCAAGCGGGAACTAGCGGCTACAATGAGCAGTTCTTC.

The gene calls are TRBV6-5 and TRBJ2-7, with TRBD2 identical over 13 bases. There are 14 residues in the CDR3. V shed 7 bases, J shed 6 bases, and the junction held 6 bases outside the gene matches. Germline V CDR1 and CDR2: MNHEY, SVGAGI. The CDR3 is CASNGLAGAAEQYF. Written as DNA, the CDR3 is TGTGCCAGCAACGGACTAGCGGGAGCTGCCGAGCAGTACTTC.

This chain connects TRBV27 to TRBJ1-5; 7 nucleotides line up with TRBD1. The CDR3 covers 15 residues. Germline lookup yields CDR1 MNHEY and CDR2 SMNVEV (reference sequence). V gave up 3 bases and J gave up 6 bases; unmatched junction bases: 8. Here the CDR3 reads CASSLAAGGSQPQHF. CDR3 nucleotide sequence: TGTGCCAGCAGTTTGGCCGCAGGGGGTAGTCAGCCCCAGCATTTT.